A single sample is the source of the 21 T cell receptor beta chains below, sequenced in a study of T cell responses to AZD1222 COVID-19 vaccine. Profiled with immunoSEQ multiplex PCR; TCRdb holds only in-frame clones, not every one. This repertoire shows around 79,000 clones, about nine tenths found once; its top ten account for roughly a fifth. The sample in question was peripheral blood, obtained on day 0 of AZD1222 vaccination. These receptor sequences come from an adult in good health.

The chain employs TRBV5-4 and TRBJ2-3, with 9 positions matching TRBD2. The junction had 10 bases not matched to a gene; V was cut back by 4 bases and J by 4 bases. CDR1 SGHNT and CDR2 YYREEE come from the germline V gene (reference sequence). This CDR3 region has 16 residues. CDR3 in amino acids: CASSPGGGGVADTQYF. The CDR3 DNA is TGTGCCAGCAGCCCCGGGGGCGGGGGGGTCGCAGATACGCAGTATTTT.

This chain joins TRBV18 and TRBJ2-1; 10 bases are shared with TRBD1. CDR3 size: 14 residues. Germline assignment: CDR1 KGHSH and CDR2 LQKENI. After removal of 6 bases from V and 15 bases from J, the junction contained 14 bases not matched to a gene. This chain's CDR3 is CASSLPTPGQGLFF. In nucleotides, the CDR3 is TGTGCCAGCTCCCTACCGACTCCGGGACAGGGGCTGTTCTTC.

This chain uses TRBV30 with TRBJ1-5, with 9 bases lining up with TRBD1. Germline trimming cut 3 bases from V and 1 base from J; bases unmatched to any gene: 1. Looked up from germline, CDR1 is GTSNPN and CDR2 is SVGIG (reference sequence). This CDR3 spans 14 amino acids. The CDR3 here is CAWRGTGSNQPQHF. The CDR3, as DNA: TGTGCCTGGAGAGGGACAGGGAGCAATCAGCCCCAGCATTTT.

V usage is TRBV7-2 and J usage is TRBJ2-7; the D is unclear. The CDR3 contains 13 residues. Germline V CDR1 and CDR2: SGHTA, FQGNSA. Trimming shortened V by 6 bases and J by 7 bases, and 16 bases separated the two germline ends. CDR3 DNA sequence: TGTGCCAGCAGGCAGCCCCCAGCTGGGGAGCAGTACTTC. Its protein is CASRQPPAGEQYF.

The V call is TRBV5-6, the J call TRBJ1-4, with D perhaps TRBD1 (5 bases). The CDR3 spans 15 residues. Trimming removed 0 bases from V and 8 bases from J, with 14 bases in between. The V gene's germline CDR1 is SGHDT and CDR2 YYEEEE. The CDR3 DNA reads TGTGCCAGCAGCTTGGGTCGGGACCCTAGAGAAAAACTGTTTTTT. Protein: CASSLGRDPREKLFF.

The chain uses TRBV11-3 and TRBJ2-1, with D perhaps given as TRBD1 or TRBD2 (6 bases each). The CDR3 totals 14 residues. Trimming removed 3 bases at V and 7 bases at J, with 13 bases between. The germline gives CDR1 SGHNT, CDR2 YENEEA. The CDR3 loop reads CASSFGAGHNEQFF. CDR3 DNA sequence: TGTGCCAGCAGCTTTGGGGCGGGACATAATGAGCAGTTCTTC.

This chain joins TRBV5-4 and TRBJ1-4; D ambiguous. V lost 4 bases, J lost 8 bases, and 15 bases lay in between. Per germline, CDR1 SGHNT and CDR2 YYREEE (reference sequence). The CDR3 consists of 14 residues. As DNA, the CDR3 is TGTGCCAGCAGCACGAACAATTTCGAGGAAAAACTGTTTTTT. Amino acid sequence: CASSTNNFEEKLFF.

The chain is built from TRBV28 and TRBJ2-5; 9 bases are a match to TRBD1. There are 14 residues in the CDR3. The trim removed 3 bases at V and 5 bases at J, leaving 4 bases unmatched. Germline assignment: CDR1 MDHEN and CDR2 SYDVKM. CDR3 region: CASSLGQGPETQYF. In DNA form, the CDR3 reads TGTGCCAGCAGTTTGGGACAGGGTCCCGAGACCCAGTACTTC.

The chain joins TRBV30 to TRBJ1-6; D perhaps matches TRBD1 (5 bases). CDR3 length: 13 residues. V was cut by 4 bases and J by 10 bases, with 14 bases left in between. The V gene's germline CDR1 is GTSNPN and CDR2 SVGIG (reference sequence). CDR3 in DNA: TGTGCCTGGACCCCGGGGGGTTCGTCACCCCTCCACTTT. It is translated as CAWTPGGSSPLHF.

V is TRBV29-1 and J is TRBJ2-7, with D possibly TRBD2 on 6 matching bases. V was pared by 3 bases and J by 6 bases, with 15 bases between. Per the germline V gene, CDR1 is SQVTM and CDR2 is ANQGSEA. The length of the CDR3 is 13 residues. The CDR3 reads CSVDGSNPGEQYF. The CDR3 nucleotides are TGCAGCGTTGACGGGAGCAACCCCGGCGAGCAGTACTTC.

The rearrangement joins TRBV27 to TRBJ1-6; 9 bases match TRBD1. Unmatched junction bases numbered 10, after V lost 6 bases and J lost 7 bases. This CDR3 spans 16 amino acids. Germline V gene sequence: CDR1 MNHEY, CDR2 SMNVEV (reference sequence). The CDR3 region is CASSLDLGQGNSPLHF. CDR3 bases: TGTGCCAGCAGCTTGGACCTGGGACAGGGAAATTCACCCCTCCACTTT.

The J gene is TRBJ1-1, the V gene TRBV27; D possibly corresponds to TRBD1 (6 bases). Between the trimmed V and J ends, which lost 6 bases and 9 bases, there was a span of 20 bases. CDR3 length: 14 residues. Germline CDR1 MNHEY, CDR2 SMNVEV (reference sequence). CDR3 sequence (DNA): TGTGCCAGCAGCTTTGACAGTCGTGGGGGCCAAGCTTTCTTT. The encoded protein is CASSFDSRGGQAFF.

The chain uses TRBV7-7 and TRBJ1-1, with D possibly being TRBD1 (6 bases). V was clipped by 5 bases and J by 1 base, with 11 bases between them. The CDR3 extends over 14 amino acids. CDR1 and CDR2 (germline): SSHAT, FNYEAQ (reference sequence). The DNA for the CDR3 is TGTGCCAGCAGCCCACTGACAGGGAACACTGAAGCTTTCTTT. It codes for CASSPLTGNTEAFF.

The V gene is TRBV7-2, the J gene TRBJ2-6, with TRBD1 identical over 7 bases. CDR1 is SGHTA, CDR2 FQGNSA, per germline. This CDR3 has 18 amino acids. The V segment lost 2 bases and the J segment 4 bases; nucleotides outside the gene matches: 11. The DNA for the CDR3 is TGTGCCAGCAGCTTATGGGCCCAAGGGGGCGCGGGGGCCAACGTCCTGACTTTC. As protein: CASSLWAQGGAGANVLTF.

The J gene is TRBJ2-7, the V gene TRBV9; D assignment may be TRBD1 or TRBD2 (5 bases each). V was pared by 3 bases and J by 12 bases, with 13 bases between. This CDR3 has 11 residues. The germline gives CDR1 SGDLS, CDR2 YYNGEE. This CDR3 is CASSGGAGWYF. In DNA form, the CDR3 reads TGTGCCAGCAGCGGAGGGGCCGGGTGGTACTTC.

The genes are TRBV6-5 and TRBJ2-2, with 9 bases matching TRBD1. V trimming: 0 bases; J trimming: 6 bases; junction bases outside the gene matches: 5. CDR1 and CDR2 (germline): MNHEY, SVGAGI. The CDR3 contains 16 residues. CDR3 nucleotide sequence: TGTGCCAGCAGTTACTCCGGGACAGGGAGGGCCGGGGAGCTGTTTTTT. It is translated as CASSYSGTGRAGELFF.

This chain uses TRBV7-2 with TRBJ2-4, with D possibly TRBD2 on 6 matching bases. Germline V gene sequence: CDR1 SGHTA, CDR2 FQGNSA. The CDR3 length is 18 residues. The germline V and J ends were trimmed by 1 base and 8 bases, with 24 bases remaining between them. This CDR3 is CASSLGANSGGRMDIQYF. CDR3 sequence (DNA): TGTGCCAGCAGCTTAGGTGCGAACAGTGGGGGGAGAATGGACATTCAGTACTTC.

The chain employs TRBV6-2 or TRBV6-3 and TRBJ2-3; D gene unclear. Germline lookup yields CDR1 MNHEY and CDR2 SVGEGT. This CDR3 contains 12 residues. V was clipped by 3 bases and J by 6 bases, with 7 bases between them. CDR3: CASSYPRDTQYF. DNA of the CDR3: TGTGCCAGCAGTTATCCACGGGATACGCAGTATTTT.

The V and J genes are TRBV30 and TRBJ1-3; possible D gene TRBD1, 5 bases. Trimming shortened V by 8 bases and J by 0 bases, and 20 bases separated the two germline ends. This CDR3 region has 16 residues. CDR1 is GTSNPN, CDR2 SVGIG, per germline (reference sequence). The CDR3 reads CATRSGRTSSGNTIYF. The CDR3 DNA follows: TGTGCCACCAGATCGGGACGGACGAGCTCTGGAAACACCATATATTTT. Drawing the rest from reference TRBV30 and TRBJ1-3, the complete variable domain is SQTIHQWPATLVQPVGSPLSLECTVEGTSNPNLYWYRQAAGRGLQLLFYSVGIGQISSEVPQNLSASRPQDRQFILSSKKLLLSDSGFYLCATRSGRTSSGNTIYFGEGSWLTVV.

The rearrangement joins TRBV21-1 to TRBJ2-3; whether TRBD1, the table's D call, matches the DNA was not checked. TRBV21-1 is marked as a pseudogene. CDR3 size: 14 residues. The CDR3 loop is CASDLQGCEDTQYF. CDR3 nucleotides: TGTGCCAGCGACTTACAGGGTTGTGAAGATACGCAGTATTTT.

This chain connects TRBV27 to TRBJ1-5; D is unclear. CDR1 MNHEY and CDR2 SMNVEV come from the germline V gene (reference sequence). The CDR3 sequence is 13 residues long. Trimming shortened V by 5 bases and J by 2 bases, and 7 bases separated the two germline ends. The CDR3 here is CASSPFGNQPQHF. CDR3 nucleotides: TGTGCCAGCAGTCCTTTTGGCAATCAGCCCCAGCATTTT.